The clone carrying this T cell receptor (beta chain) was observed a handful of times. The data stem from a study of control samples from healthy donors and cancer patients. The germline gives CDR1 MNHNY, CDR2 SVGAGI (reference sequence). The CDR3 length is 13 residues. The ends were cut back, 7 bases at V and 3 bases at J, with 9 bases in the middle. Profiling relied on immunoSEQ multiplex PCR, and the TCRdb table lists in-frame clones only, not all of them. This table has around 51,000 clones, 75% to 85% appearing once. The TCR sequence derives from a man aged 70-80 years in good health. The specimen sequenced was blood. The rearrangement uses TRBV6-6 and TRBJ2-2; no definite D call. Here the CDR3 reads CASTRQDTGELFF. CDR3 nucleotide sequence: TGTGCCAGCACCCGACAAGACACCGGGGAGCTGTTTTTT.